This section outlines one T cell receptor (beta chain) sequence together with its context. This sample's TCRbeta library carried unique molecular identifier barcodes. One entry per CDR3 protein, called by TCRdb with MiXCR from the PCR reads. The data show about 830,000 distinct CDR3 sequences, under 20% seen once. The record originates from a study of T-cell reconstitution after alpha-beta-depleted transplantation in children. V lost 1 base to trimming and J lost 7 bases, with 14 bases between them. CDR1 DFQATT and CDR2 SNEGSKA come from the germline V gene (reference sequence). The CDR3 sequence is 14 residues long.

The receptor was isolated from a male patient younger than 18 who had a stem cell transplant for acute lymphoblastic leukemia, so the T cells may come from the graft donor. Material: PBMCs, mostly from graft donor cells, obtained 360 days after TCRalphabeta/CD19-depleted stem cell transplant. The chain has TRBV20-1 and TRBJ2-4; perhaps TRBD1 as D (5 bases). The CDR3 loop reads CSARGYKGLNIQYF. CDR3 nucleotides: TGCAGTGCTAGAGGGTATAAGGGGTTGAACATTCAGTACTTC.